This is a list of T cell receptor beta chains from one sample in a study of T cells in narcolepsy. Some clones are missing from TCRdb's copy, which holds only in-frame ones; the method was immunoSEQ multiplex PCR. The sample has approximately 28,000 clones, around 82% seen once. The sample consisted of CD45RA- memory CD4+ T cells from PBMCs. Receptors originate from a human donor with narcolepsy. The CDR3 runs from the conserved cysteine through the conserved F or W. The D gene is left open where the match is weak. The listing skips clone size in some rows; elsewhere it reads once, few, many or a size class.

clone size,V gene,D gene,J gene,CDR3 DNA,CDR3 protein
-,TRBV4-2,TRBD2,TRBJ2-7,TGTGCCAGCAGCCAAGGCGGGAGCTCCTACGAGCAGTACTTC,CASSQGGSSYEQYF
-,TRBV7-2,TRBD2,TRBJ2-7,TGTGCCAGCAGCTTAGATAATCCTAGCGGGGGGGTGCAGTACTTC,CASSLDNPSGGVQYF
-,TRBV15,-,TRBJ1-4,TGTGCCACCAGCAGAGATCGGCCGGCATCGCGTGAAAAACTGTTTTTT,CATSRDRPASREKLFF
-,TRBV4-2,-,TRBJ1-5,TGTGCCAGCAGCCTATTTGGCCAAAATCAGCCCCAGCATTTT,CASSLFGQNQPQHF
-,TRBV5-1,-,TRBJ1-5,TGCGCCAGCAGCTTGGGGCAGCTCAATCAGCCCCAGCATTTT,CASSLGQLNQPQHF
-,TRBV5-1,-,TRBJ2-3,TGCGCCAGCAGCTTGGCCGGGGACCCGCATTGGGATACGCAGTATTTT,CASSLAGDPHWDTQYF
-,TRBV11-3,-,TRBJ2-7,TGTGCCAGCAGCTTAGATGGGGGTAACAACTACGAGCAGTACTTC,CASSLDGGNNYEQYF
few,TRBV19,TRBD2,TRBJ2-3,TGTGCCAGTAGTATTCTAGCGGGGGAGTTAGATACGCAGTATTTT,CASSILAGELDTQYF
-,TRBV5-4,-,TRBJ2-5,TGTGCCAGCAGCTTGGCCTCGAGGAAAGAGACCCAGTACTTC,CASSLASRKETQYF
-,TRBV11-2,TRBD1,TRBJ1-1,TGTGCCAGCAGCTTAGGACGACAGGGAACTACTGAAGCTTTCTTT,CASSLGRQGTTEAFF
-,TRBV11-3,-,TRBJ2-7,TGTGCCAGCAGCTTAGATTCCCCCAGGGACGGCTACGAGCAGTACTTC,CASSLDSPRDGYEQYF
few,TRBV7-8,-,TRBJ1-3,TGTGCCAGCAGCCTCAGGTTAGGGAGCTCTGGAAACACCATATATTTT,CASSLRLGSSGNTIYF
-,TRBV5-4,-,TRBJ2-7,TGTGCCAGCAGCCAAGAAAAAGCCAAGACCACGGGATACTACGAGCAGTACTTC,CASSQEKAKTTGYYEQYF